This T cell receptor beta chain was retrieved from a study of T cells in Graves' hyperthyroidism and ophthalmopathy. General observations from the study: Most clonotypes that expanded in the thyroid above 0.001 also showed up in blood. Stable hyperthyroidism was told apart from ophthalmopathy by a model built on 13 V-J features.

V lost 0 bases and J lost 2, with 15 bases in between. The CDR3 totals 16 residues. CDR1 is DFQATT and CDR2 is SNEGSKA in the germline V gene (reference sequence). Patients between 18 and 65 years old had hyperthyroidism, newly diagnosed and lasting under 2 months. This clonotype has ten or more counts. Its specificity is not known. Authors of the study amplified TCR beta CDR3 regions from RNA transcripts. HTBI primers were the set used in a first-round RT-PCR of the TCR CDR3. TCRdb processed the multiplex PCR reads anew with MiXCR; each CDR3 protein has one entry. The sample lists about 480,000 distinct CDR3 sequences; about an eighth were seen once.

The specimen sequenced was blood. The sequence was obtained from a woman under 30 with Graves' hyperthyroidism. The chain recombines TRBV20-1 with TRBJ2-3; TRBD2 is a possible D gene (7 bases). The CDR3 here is CSARDVRGAYTDTQYF. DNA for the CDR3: TGCAGTGCTAGAGATGTCCGGGGGGCCTACACAGATACGCAGTATTTT.